A selection of T cell receptor beta chains follows, all from one sample in a study of glioma-infiltrating T cells. In TCRdb, the multiplex PCR reads were re-called with MiXCR into one record per CDR3 protein. Here the sample spans roughly 350,000 distinct CDR3 sequences, roughly 41% being singletons. Sequencing was performed on glioma tissue, nonneoplastic brain tissue, or PBMCs (not recorded which). The receptors come from a human donor with low-grade glioma or glioblastoma, undergoing nonglioma brain surgery, or in good health (not recorded which). The CDR3 runs from the conserved cysteine through the conserved F or W. The order of the fields is J gene, clone size, V gene, D gene, CDR3 protein, CDR3 DNA. The D gene is left open where the match is weak. Not every row has a clone size; where given, it reads once, few, many or a size class.

>TRBJ2-3|.|TRBV20-1|.
CSQTGSTDTQYF
TGCAGCCAGACAGGTAGCACAGATACGCAGTATTTT
>TRBJ1-1|many|TRBV20-1|TRBD1
CSAGPRDRYGLNTEAFF
TGCAGTGCTGGACCCCGGGACAGGTACGGCCTGAACACTGAAGCTTTCTTT
>TRBJ1-6|few|TRBV24-1|TRBD1
CATRTGNDSPLHF
TGTGCCACCCGGACAGGGAACGATTCACCCCTCCACTTT
>TRBJ2-5|.|TRBV7-9|.
CASSQPLDIETQYF
TGTGCCAGCAGCCAACCCCTAGATATAGAGACCCAGTACTTC
>TRBJ1-4|.|TRBV18|.
CASSPPGEKLFF
TGTGCCAGCTCACCACCGGGTGAAAAACTGTTTTTT
>TRBJ1-4|few|TRBV11-2|.
CASSLDTGRGEKLFF
TGTGCCAGCAGCTTAGATACGGGTAGAGGCGAAAAACTGTTTTTT
>TRBJ2-3|.|TRBV7-9|.
CASSLESYTQYF
TGTGCCAGCAGCTTGGAATCGTATACGCAGTATTTT
>TRBJ2-1|few|TRBV12-3/TRBV12-4|.
CASSLARLVLSEQFF
TGTGCCAGCAGTTTAGCGAGACTAGTATTGAGTGAGCAGTTCTTC
>TRBJ2-1|many|TRBV25-1|TRBD2
CASSLAGFVEQFF
TGTGCCAGCAGTCTAGCGGGATTTGTAGAGCAGTTCTTC
>TRBJ2-1|few|TRBV27|TRBD1
CASSLSLDRDEFF
TGTGCCAGCAGTTTATCGTTGGACAGGGATGAGTTCTTC
>TRBJ1-4|.|TRBV2|TRBD1
CASTDRVANEKLFF
TGTGCCAGCACCGACAGGGTTGCTAATGAAAAACTGTTTTTT
>TRBJ2-7|few|TRBV7-2|.
CASSLDPASSYEQYF
TGTGCCAGCAGCTTAGACCCAGCGAGCTCCTACGAGCAGTACTTC
>TRBJ1-1|.|TRBV4-1|.
CASSQAVGSRNTEAFF
TGCGCCAGCAGCCAAGCCGTCGGCAGCCGGAACACTGAAGCTTTCTTT
>TRBJ2-1|once|TRBV28|TRBD2
CANSGRGEYNGQFF
TGTGCCAATAGCGGGAGGGGGGAGTACAATGGGCAATTCTTC
>TRBJ2-7|.|TRBV28|.
CASSPLDPRPSYEQYF
TGTGCCAGCAGCCCCTTGGACCCGCGACCTTCCTACGAGCAGTACTTC
>TRBJ2-7|few|TRBV19|TRBD1
CASTPGQGAYEQYF
TGTGCCAGTACCCCGGGACAGGGGGCCTACGAGCAGTACTTC
>TRBJ2-1|few|TRBV6-6|.
CASSYGASSYNEQFF
TGTGCCAGCAGTTACGGGGCGAGCTCCTACAATGAGCAGTTCTTC
>TRBJ1-1|few|TRBV7-8|.
CASSLSSDGTEAFF
TGTGCCAGCAGCTTATCCTCGGACGGCACTGAAGCTTTCTTT
>TRBJ2-7|.|TRBV20-1|TRBD1
CSAMTGTHRWFYEQYF
TGCAGTGCTATGACAGGGACCCACAGATGGTTCTACGAGCAGTACTTC
>TRBJ2-3|many|TRBV28|.
CASSLSADTDTQYF
TGTGCCAGCAGTTTATCGGCGGACACAGATACGCAGTATTTT
>TRBJ2-3|few|TRBV20-1|.
CSARGTSLDTQYF
TGCAGTGCTAGAGGAACTAGCCTAGATACGCAGTATTTT
>TRBJ1-6|few|TRBV28|.
CASSLGAAPNSPLHF
TGTGCCAGCAGTTTAGGGGCAGCGCCTAATTCACCCCTCCACTTT
>TRBJ1-2|few|TRBV2|.
CASRLTAGYGYTF
TGTGCCAGCAGGCTTACAGCCGGCTATGGCTACACCTTC
>TRBJ2-3|.|TRBV28|.
CASSFFGTNPDTQYF
TGTGCCAGCAGTTTTTTTGGGACAAATCCAGATACGCAGTATTTT
>TRBJ1-1|few|TRBV15|TRBD1
CATSREPGQRSTEAFF
TGTGCCACCAGCAGAGAGCCGGGACAGAGGTCCACTGAAGCTTTCTTT
>TRBJ1-2|many|TRBV27|.
CASSPTGGPYGYTF
TGTGCCAGCAGTCCCACAGGCGGACCCTATGGCTACACCTTC
>TRBJ1-1|few|TRBV28|.
CASIKAWRDMNTEAFF
TGTGCCAGCATAAAGGCTTGGAGGGATATGAACACTGAAGCTTTCTTT
>TRBJ2-1|few|TRBV10-3|.
CAISGTKGEQFF
TGTGCCATCAGTGGGACAAAAGGGGAGCAGTTCTTC
>TRBJ2-3|.|TRBV6-5|.
CASSYSADNTQYF
TGTGCCAGCAGTTACTCGGCTGATAATACGCAGTATTTT
>TRBJ2-1|.|TRBV6-6|TRBD2
CASSYRREPPSSDEKFF
TGTGCCAGCAGTTACAGGCGGGAGCCACCCTCTTCGGATGAGAAGTTCTTC
>TRBJ1-6|.|TRBV28|.
CASSSLGREFRDNSPLHF
TGTGCCAGCAGTTCCCTTGGAAGGGAATTCCGAGACAATTCACCCCTCCACTTT
>TRBJ2-2|few|TRBV7-9|.
CASSLTRILNTGELFF
TGTGCCAGCAGCTTAACGAGGATCTTGAACACCGGGGAGCTGTTTTTT
>TRBJ2-6|medium-sized|TRBV6-2/TRBV6-3|.
CASSRETGANVLTF
TGTGCCAGCAGCAGGGAAACTGGGGCCAACGTCCTGACTTTC
>TRBJ1-2|few|TRBV3-1|TRBD1
CASSHSGGHGYTF
TGTGCCAGCAGCCACTCAGGGGGCCATGGCTACACCTTC
>TRBJ2-7|few|TRBV27|.
CASSPGGGRRYEQYF
TGTGCCAGCAGCCCGGGGGGCGGGAGACGCTACGAGCAGTACTTC
>TRBJ2-1|.|TRBV27|TRBD2
CASSWTLAGVMNEQFF
TGTGCCAGCAGTTGGACACTAGCGGGAGTCATGAATGAGCAGTTCTTC
>TRBJ2-6|.|TRBV25-1|.
CASSPEVSGANVLTF
TGTGCCAGCAGCCCCGAGGTCTCTGGGGCCAACGTCCTGACTTTC
>TRBJ1-1|few|TRBV11-2|.
CASSFTRIQAFF
TGTGCCAGCAGCTTCACCCGGATTCAAGCTTTCTTT
>TRBJ1-1|.|TRBV7-2|.
CASSPQRVVTEAFF
TGTGCCAGCAGCCCCCAGAGGGTCGTAACTGAAGCTTTCTTT
>TRBJ2-1|.|TRBV4-1|.
CASSQLAVTVYNEQFF
TGCGCCAGCAGCCAATTAGCGGTGACCGTTTACAATGAGCAGTTCTTC
>TRBJ1-4|many|TRBV20-1|TRBD1
CSARNSDREGEKLFF
TGCAGTGCTAGAAACTCGGACAGGGAGGGTGAAAAACTGTTTTTT
>TRBJ1-3|many|TRBV20-1|.
CSAGGGRDTIYF
TGCAGTGCTGGAGGTGGGAGGGACACCATATATTTT
>TRBJ2-3|many|TRBV20-1|TRBD2
CSARVSSGRAGTDTQYF
TGCAGTGCTAGAGTTTCCAGCGGGAGGGCCGGCACAGATACGCAGTATTTT
>TRBJ2-5|.|TRBV20-1|TRBD2
CSASTLGLAGRETQYF
TGCAGTGCTAGTACCCTAGGACTAGCGGGACGGGAGACCCAGTACTTC
>TRBJ2-7|many|TRBV5-4|.
CASSRDISYEQYF
TGTGCCAGCAGCCGGGACATCTCCTACGAGCAGTACTTC
>TRBJ2-1|many|TRBV25-1|.
CASSEYGDNEQFF
TGTGCCAGCAGTGAATATGGAGACAATGAGCAGTTCTTC
>TRBJ1-2|few|TRBV15|.
CATSRNLPLGVYGYTF
TGTGCCACCAGCAGAAACCTCCCTTTAGGGGTATATGGCTACACCTTC
>TRBJ2-5|many|TRBV20-1|.
CSAPLLSETQYF
TGCAGTGCCCCTCTTTTATCGGAGACCCAGTACTTC
>TRBJ1-1|.|TRBV19|TRBD1
CTTRKDRGMNTEAFF
TGTACCACCCGTAAGGACAGGGGGATGAACACTGAAGCTTTCTTT
>TRBJ1-4|.|TRBV6-2/TRBV6-3|.
CASTGSNNEKLFF
TGTGCCAGCACGGGCAGTAACAATGAAAAACTGTTTTTT
>TRBJ2-7|.|TRBV4-3|.
CASSPRFGPSNEQYF
TGCGCCAGCAGCCCCAGGTTCGGTCCGTCTAACGAGCAGTACTTC
>TRBJ1-1|few|TRBV20-1|TRBD1
CSATPGQAHTEAFF
TGCAGTGCCACCCCGGGACAGGCGCACACTGAAGCTTTCTTT
>TRBJ2-3|many|TRBV20-1|TRBD2
CSAWTSGVEDTQYF
TGCAGTGCTTGGACTAGCGGAGTAGAGGATACGCAGTATTTT
>TRBJ2-7|.|TRBV7-6|.
CASSLKGTYNEQYF
TGTGCCAGCAGCTTAAAAGGGACTTACAATGAGCAGTACTTC
>TRBJ2-1|.|TRBV19|TRBD1
CASSTWTGLWNEQFF
TGTGCCAGTAGTACTTGGACAGGGTTATGGAATGAGCAGTTCTTC
>TRBJ2-5|.|TRBV27|.
CASRGYRETQYF
TGTGCCAGCCGGGGCTATAGGGAGACCCAGTACTTC
>TRBJ2-4|few|TRBV28|.
CASSLSGAIQYF
TGTGCCAGCAGTTTATCAGGGGCCATTCAGTACTTC